A selection of T cell receptor beta chains follows, all from one sample in a study of T cells after yellow fever vaccination. TCRdb reanalysed the 5' RACE reads using MiXCR and keeps one entry per CDR3 protein. The data hold 120,000 or so distinct CDR3 sequences, with about 16% observed a single time. The material was CD8+ T cells sorted from PBMCs, obtained 5 days after the yellow fever booster vaccination. These receptors were taken from a man in his late teens or twenties who received the YFV17D yellow fever vaccine. Each CDR3 is given with its conserved first and last residue. A D gene is named only where the DNA matches it firmly. Size tells how often a clone was seen (once, few, many) or the class of an expanded clone, and some rows leave it out.

d_call j_call v_call clone_size cdr3_aa cdr3_nt
TRBD1 TRBJ2-3 TRBV7-9 - CASSSQGNSGDTQYF TGTGCCAGCAGCTCACAGGGGAATTCAGGAGATACGCAGTATTTT
- TRBJ2-3 TRBV5-5 few CASSQRARDLMADTQYF TGTGCCAGCAGCCAGAGGGCACGGGACTTAATGGCAGATACGCAGTATTTT
- TRBJ2-4 TRBV21-1 - CASSAVPRAKNIQYF TGTGCCAGCAGCGCCGTCCCGAGAGCCAAAAACATTCAGTACTTC
- TRBJ1-2 TRBV4-3 few CASSPQTVPNYGYTF TGCGCCAGCAGCCCTCAGACAGTTCCAAACTATGGCTACACCTTC
TRBD1 TRBJ2-1 TRBV27 - CASSLSSGDSYNEQFF TGTGCCAGCAGTTTATCTTCAGGGGACAGCTACAATGAGCAGTTCTTC
TRBD2 TRBJ2-3 TRBV4-2 - CASSQVTSGHTDTQYF TGTGCCAGCAGCCAAGTGACTAGCGGCCACACAGATACGCAGTATTTT
- TRBJ2-1 TRBV5-1 - CASSPWAETTGNEQFF TGCGCCAGCAGCCCCTGGGCTGAGACAACAGGGAATGAGCAGTTCTTC
- TRBJ1-2 TRBV6-2/TRBV6-3 - CASSYSGSYGYTF TGTGCCAGCAGTTACTCGGGCAGCTATGGCTACACCTTC
- TRBJ2-3 TRBV10-3 - CAISESNRGATDTQYF TGTGCCATCAGTGAGTCGAACCGGGGGGCCACAGATACGCAGTATTTT
TRBD1 TRBJ2-1 TRBV7-9 many CASSLGTGRNEQFF TGTGCCAGCAGCCTTGGGACAGGGAGGAATGAGCAGTTCTTC
- TRBJ2-3 TRBV29-1 few CSVSVGAPQNTQYF TGCAGCGTTTCGGTAGGGGCGCCCCAGAATACGCAGTATTTT
TRBD1 TRBJ1-5 TRBV7-3 - CASSCTGEASNQPQHF TGTGCCAGCAGCTGCACAGGGGAGGCTAGCAATCAGCCCCAGCATTTT
- TRBJ2-1 TRBV4-3 few CASSQERRAYNEQFF TGCGCCAGCAGCCAAGAGAGGCGGGCCTACAATGAGCAGTTCTTC
TRBD2 TRBJ2-1 TRBV6-6 - CASSLGSGGYNEQFF TGTGCCAGCAGTTTAGGGAGCGGGGGTTACAATGAGCAGTTCTTC
- TRBJ2-3 TRBV4-1 few CASSQGGVSTDTQYF TGCGCCAGCAGCCAAGGGGGGGTTTCGACAGATACGCAGTATTTT
- TRBJ2-1 TRBV28 few CASREGARTINNEQFF TGTGCCAGCAGGGAGGGAGCAAGAACGATTAACAATGAGCAGTTCTTC
- TRBJ1-2 TRBV20-1 - CSARAIKRVLNYGYTF TGCAGTGCTAGAGCGATAAAACGAGTCCTGAACTATGGCTACACCTTC
- TRBJ2-7 TRBV20-1 - CSARGSSYEQYF TGCAGTGCTAGGGGGAGCTCCTACGAGCAGTACTTC
- TRBJ2-5 TRBV4-1 few CASSQAASEETQYF TGCGCCAGCAGCCAAGCAGCTAGCGAAGAGACCCAGTACTTC
TRBD2 TRBJ2-5 TRBV9 few CASASQGAGAAQYQETQYF TGTGCCAGCGCCTCCCAGGGAGCGGGGGCCGCACAGTACCAAGAGACCCAGTACTTC
TRBD2 TRBJ2-3 TRBV10-3 - CAIRGTSGSTDTQYF TGTGCCATCCGAGGGACTAGCGGGAGCACAGATACGCAGTATTTT
TRBD2 TRBJ2-2 TRBV4-1 - CASSQDPPSGGAGELFF TGCGCCAGCAGCCAAGATCCGCCTAGCGGGGGGGCCGGGGAGCTGTTTTTT
- TRBJ1-1 TRBV11-3 - CASKSPGTEAFF TGTGCCAGCAAATCCCCGGGCACAGAAGCTTTCTTT
TRBD2 TRBJ2-1 TRBV20-1 - CSALPLGLAGGLYNEQFF TGCAGTGCTCTCCCCCTGGGACTAGCGGGGGGTCTCTACAATGAGCAGTTCTTC
- TRBJ2-2 TRBV6-5 - CASTYRSGELFF TGTGCCAGCACCTACAGGTCCGGGGAGCTGTTTTTT
TRBD2 TRBJ2-2 TRBV10-2 medium-sized CASSDLGRGTNTGELFF TGCGCCAGCAGTGATCTAGGGCGGGGGACTAACACCGGGGAGCTGTTTTTT
- TRBJ2-3 TRBV2 few CASIGDLPSTDTQYF TGTGCCAGCATAGGGGATTTACCTAGCACAGATACGCAGTATTTT
- TRBJ1-6 TRBV5-1 - CASSLGGFESSPLHF TGCGCCAGCAGCTTGGGGGGGTTTGAGAGTTCACCCCTCCACTTT
- TRBJ1-1 TRBV14 - CASSQEVLTEAFF TGTGCCAGCAGCCAAGAGGTTCTCACTGAAGCTTTCTTT
- TRBJ2-3 TRBV27 - CASRLGRYTDTQYF TGTGCCAGCAGACTCGGTCGGTACACAGATACGCAGTATTTT
- TRBJ1-1 TRBV7-9 - CASSNINTEAFF TGTGCCAGCAGCAACATTAACACTGAAGCTTTCTTT
TRBD1 TRBJ2-1 TRBV7-6 - CASSLEQGGSSYNEQFF TGTGCCAGCAGCTTAGAACAGGGGGGTAGCTCCTACAATGAGCAGTTCTTC